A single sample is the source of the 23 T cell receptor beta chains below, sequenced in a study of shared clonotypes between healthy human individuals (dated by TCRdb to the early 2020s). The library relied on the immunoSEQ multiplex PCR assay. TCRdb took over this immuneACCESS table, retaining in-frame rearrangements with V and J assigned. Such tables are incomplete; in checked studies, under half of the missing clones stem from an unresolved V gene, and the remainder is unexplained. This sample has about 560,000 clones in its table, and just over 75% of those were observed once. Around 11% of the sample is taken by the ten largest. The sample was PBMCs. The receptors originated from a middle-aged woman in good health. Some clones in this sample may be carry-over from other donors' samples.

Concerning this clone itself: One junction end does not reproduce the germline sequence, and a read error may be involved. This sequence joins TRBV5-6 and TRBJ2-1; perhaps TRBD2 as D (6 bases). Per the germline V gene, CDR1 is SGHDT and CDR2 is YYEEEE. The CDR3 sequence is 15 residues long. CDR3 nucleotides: TGTGCCAGCAGGTATAGCGGAGGGCCCTACAGTGAGCAGTTCTTC. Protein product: CASRYSGGPYSEQFF.

The chain's CDR3 is CASSIVRTRRELFF. The DNA of the CDR3 is TGTGCCAGTAGTATCGTTCGGACTAGAAGGGAGCTGTTTTTT. This chain joins TRBV19 and TRBJ2-2, with 7 bases aligning to TRBD2. Germline values: CDR1 LNHDA, CDR2 SQIVND (reference sequence). V shed 3 bases and J 9 bases; nucleotides not matched to a gene: 7. This CDR3 region has 14 residues.

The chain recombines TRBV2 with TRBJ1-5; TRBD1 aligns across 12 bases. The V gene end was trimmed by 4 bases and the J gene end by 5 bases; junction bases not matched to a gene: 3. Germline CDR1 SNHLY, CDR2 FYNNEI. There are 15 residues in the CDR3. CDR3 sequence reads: CASSVGTGGDQPQHF. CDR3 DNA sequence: TGTGCCAGCAGTGTAGGGACAGGGGGCGATCAGCCCCAGCATTTT.

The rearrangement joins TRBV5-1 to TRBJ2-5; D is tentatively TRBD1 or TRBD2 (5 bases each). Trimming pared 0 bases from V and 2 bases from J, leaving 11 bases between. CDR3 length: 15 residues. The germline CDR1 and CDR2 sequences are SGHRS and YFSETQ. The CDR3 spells CASSLGGGSQETQYF. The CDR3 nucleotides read TGCGCCAGCAGCTTGGGTGGGGGAAGTCAAGAGACCCAGTACTTC.

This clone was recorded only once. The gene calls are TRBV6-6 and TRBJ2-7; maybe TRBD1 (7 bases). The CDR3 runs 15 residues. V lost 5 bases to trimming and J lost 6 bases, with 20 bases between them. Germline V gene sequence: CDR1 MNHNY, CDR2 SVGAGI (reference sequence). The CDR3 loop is CASSRGTATKTEQYF. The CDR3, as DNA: TGTGCCAGCAGTCGGGGGACAGCCACAAAAACCGAGCAGTACTTC.

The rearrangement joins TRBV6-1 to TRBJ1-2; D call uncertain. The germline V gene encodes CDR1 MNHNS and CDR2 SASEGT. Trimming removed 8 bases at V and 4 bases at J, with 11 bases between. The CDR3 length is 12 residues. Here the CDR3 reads CASFRAPYGYTF. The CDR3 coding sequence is TGTGCCAGCTTTCGTGCTCCCTATGGCTACACCTTC.

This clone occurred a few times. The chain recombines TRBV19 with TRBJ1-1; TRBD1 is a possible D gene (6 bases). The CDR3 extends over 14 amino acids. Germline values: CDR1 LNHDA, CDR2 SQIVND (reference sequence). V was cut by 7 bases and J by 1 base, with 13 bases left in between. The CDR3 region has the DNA TGTGCCAGTACTCTACAGGGAGAGAACACTGAAGCTTTCTTT. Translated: CASTLQGENTEAFF.

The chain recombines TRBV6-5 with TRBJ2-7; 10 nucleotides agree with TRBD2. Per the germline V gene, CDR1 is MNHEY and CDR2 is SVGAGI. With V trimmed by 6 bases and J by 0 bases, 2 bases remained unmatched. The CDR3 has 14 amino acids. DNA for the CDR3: TGTGCCAGCAGCGGACTAGCGGACTCCTACGAGCAGTACTTC. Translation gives CASSGLADSYEQYF.

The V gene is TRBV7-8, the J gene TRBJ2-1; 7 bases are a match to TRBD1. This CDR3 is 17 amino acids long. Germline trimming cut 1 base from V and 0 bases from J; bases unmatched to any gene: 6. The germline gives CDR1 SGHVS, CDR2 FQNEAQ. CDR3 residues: CASSLEGGPSSYNEQFF. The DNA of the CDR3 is TGTGCCAGCAGCTTAGAAGGGGGCCCTAGCTCCTACAATGAGCAGTTCTTC.

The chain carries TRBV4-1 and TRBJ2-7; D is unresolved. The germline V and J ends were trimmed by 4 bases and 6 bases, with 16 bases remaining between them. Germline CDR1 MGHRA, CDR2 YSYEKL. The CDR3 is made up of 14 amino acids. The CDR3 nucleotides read TGCGCCAGCAGCCCTCCTATGGGCAGAGTCGAGCAGTACTTC. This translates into CASSPPMGRVEQYF.

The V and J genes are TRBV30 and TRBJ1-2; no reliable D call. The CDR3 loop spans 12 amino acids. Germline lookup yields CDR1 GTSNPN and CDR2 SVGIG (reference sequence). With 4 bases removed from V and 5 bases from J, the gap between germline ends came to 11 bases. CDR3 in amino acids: CAWTPDLYGYTF. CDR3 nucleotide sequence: TGTGCCTGGACTCCTGACTTGTATGGCTACACCTTC.

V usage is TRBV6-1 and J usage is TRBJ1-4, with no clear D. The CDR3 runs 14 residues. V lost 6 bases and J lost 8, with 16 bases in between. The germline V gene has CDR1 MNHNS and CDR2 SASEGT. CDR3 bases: TGTGCCAGCAGAGGAGCACGGTATAAGGAAAAACTGTTTTTT. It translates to CASRGARYKEKLFF.

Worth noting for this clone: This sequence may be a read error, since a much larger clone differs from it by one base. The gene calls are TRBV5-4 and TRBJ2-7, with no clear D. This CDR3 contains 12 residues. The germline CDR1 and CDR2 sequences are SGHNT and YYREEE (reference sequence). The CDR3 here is CAGSLAPGEQYF. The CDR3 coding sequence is TGTGCCGGCAGCTTGGCGCCTGGCGAGCAGTACTTC.

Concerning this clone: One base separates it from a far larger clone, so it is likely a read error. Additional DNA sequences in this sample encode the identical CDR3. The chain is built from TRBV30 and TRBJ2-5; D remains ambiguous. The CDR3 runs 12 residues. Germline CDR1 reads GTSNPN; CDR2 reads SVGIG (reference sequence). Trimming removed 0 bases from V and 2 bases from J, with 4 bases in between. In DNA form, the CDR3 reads TGTGCCTGGAGTGTACGGCAAGAGACCCAGTACTTC. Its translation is CAWSVRQETQYF.

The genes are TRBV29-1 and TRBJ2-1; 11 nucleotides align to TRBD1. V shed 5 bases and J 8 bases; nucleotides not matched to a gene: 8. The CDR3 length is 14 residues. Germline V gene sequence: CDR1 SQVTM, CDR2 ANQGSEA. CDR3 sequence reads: CSVLGTGGVHEQFF. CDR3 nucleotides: TGCAGCGTTTTAGGGACAGGGGGTGTCCATGAGCAGTTCTTC.

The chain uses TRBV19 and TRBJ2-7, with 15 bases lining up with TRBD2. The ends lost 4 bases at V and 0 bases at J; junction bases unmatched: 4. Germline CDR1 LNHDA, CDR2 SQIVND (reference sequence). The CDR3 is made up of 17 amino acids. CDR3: CASSTAGLAGGSYEQYF. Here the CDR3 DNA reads TGTGCCAGTAGTACGGCGGGACTAGCGGGAGGCTCCTACGAGCAGTACTTC.

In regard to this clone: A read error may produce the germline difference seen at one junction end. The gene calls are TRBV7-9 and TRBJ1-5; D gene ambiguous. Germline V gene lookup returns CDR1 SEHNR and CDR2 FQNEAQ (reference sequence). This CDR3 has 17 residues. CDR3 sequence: CASSLARHQYSSQPQHF. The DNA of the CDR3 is TGTGCCAGCAGCTTAGCCAGACATCAGTATAGCAGTCAGCCCCAGCATTTT.

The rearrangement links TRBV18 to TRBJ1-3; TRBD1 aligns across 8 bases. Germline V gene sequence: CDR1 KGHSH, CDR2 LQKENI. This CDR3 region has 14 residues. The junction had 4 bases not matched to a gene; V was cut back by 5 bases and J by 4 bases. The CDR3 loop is CASSTGTGGNTIYF. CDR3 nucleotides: TGTGCCAGCTCAACAGGGACAGGAGGAAACACCATATATTTT.

The CDR3 coding sequence is TGTGCCAGCAGCCAGGGACTAGCGAACACCGGGGAGCTGTTTTTT. Translated: CASSQGLANTGELFF. V and J are TRBV5-4 and TRBJ2-2; 8 nucleotides align to TRBD2. V shed 4 bases and J 0 bases; nucleotides not matched to a gene: 2. The germline gives CDR1 SGHNT, CDR2 YYREEE (reference sequence). The CDR3 has 15 amino acids. Combining the CDR3 with reference TRBV5-4 and TRBJ2-2 gives the whole variable domain ETGVTQSPTHLIKTRGQQVTLRCSSQSGHNTVSWYQQALGQGPQFIFQYYREEENGRGNFPPRFSGLQFPNYSSELNVNALELDDSALYLCASSQGLANTGELFFGEGSRLTVL.

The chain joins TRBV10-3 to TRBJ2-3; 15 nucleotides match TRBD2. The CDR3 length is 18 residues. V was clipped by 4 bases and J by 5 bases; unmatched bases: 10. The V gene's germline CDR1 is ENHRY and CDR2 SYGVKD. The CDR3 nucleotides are TGTGCCATCAGTGGGACTAGCGGGAGGGCCCACCTTCGAGATACGCAGTATTTT. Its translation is CAISGTSGRAHLRDTQYF.

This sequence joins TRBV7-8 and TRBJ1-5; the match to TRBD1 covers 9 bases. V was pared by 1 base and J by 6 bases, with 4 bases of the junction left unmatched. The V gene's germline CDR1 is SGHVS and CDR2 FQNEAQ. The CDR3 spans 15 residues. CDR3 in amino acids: CASSLVTGGGQPQHF. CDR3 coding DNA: TGTGCCAGCAGCTTAGTGACAGGGGGGGGTCAGCCCCAGCATTTT.

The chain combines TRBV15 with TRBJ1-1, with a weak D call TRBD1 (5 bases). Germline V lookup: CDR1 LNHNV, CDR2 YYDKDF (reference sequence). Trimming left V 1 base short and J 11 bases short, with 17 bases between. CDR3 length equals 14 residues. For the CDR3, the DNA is TGTGCCACCAGCAGAGGAGGTGCGGTGGCAGGGGCTTTCTTT. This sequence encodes CATSRGGAVAGAFF. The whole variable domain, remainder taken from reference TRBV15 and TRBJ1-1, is DAMVIQNPRYQVTQFGKPVTLSCSQTLNHNVMYWYQQKSSQAPKLLFHYYDKDFNNEADTPDNFQSRRPNTSFCFLDIRSPGLGDTAMYLCATSRGGAVAGAFFGQGTRLTVV.

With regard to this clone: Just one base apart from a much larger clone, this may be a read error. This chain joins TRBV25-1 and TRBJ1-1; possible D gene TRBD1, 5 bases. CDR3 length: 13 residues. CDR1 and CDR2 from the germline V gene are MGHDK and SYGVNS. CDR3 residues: CANSGGSGTEAFF. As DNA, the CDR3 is TGTGCCAACAGTGGGGGATCAGGGACTGAAGCTTTCTTT.